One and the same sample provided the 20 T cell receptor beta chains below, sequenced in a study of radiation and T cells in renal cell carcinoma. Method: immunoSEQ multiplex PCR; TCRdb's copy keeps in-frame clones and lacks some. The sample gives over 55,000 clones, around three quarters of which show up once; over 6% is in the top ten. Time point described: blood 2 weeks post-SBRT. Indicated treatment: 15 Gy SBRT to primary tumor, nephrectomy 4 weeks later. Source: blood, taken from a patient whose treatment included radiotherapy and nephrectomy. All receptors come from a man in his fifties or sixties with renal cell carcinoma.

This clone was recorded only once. The DNA for the CDR3 is TGTGCCAGCAGCCTCACATCGGGGGCAGTGGATGGCTACACCTTC. The encoded protein is CASSLTSGAVDGYTF. The chain joins TRBV25-1 to TRBJ1-2; the D gene is possibly TRBD1 (6 bases). This CDR3 is built from 15 residues. The germline V and J ends were trimmed by 6 bases and 6 bases, with 20 bases remaining between them. The V gene's germline CDR1 is MGHDK and CDR2 SYGVNS.

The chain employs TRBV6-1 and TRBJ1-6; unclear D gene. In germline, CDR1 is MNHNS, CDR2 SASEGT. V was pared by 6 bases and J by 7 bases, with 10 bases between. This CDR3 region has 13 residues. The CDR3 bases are TGTGCCAGCAGGGACCTAATGAATTCACCCCTCCACTTT. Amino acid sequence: CASRDLMNSPLHF.

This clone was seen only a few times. CDR3 nucleotide sequence: TGCGCCAGCAGTGAGCCTGCCGGGACAGGGGATCTATATGAGCAGTTCTTC. Its protein product is CASSEPAGTGDLYEQFF. This chain links TRBV10-1 with TRBJ2-1; 10 bases match TRBD1. V gave up 2 bases and J gave up 8 bases; unmatched junction bases: 12. This CDR3 has 17 amino acids. Germline-derived CDR1 and CDR2 are WNHNN and SYGVQD (reference sequence).

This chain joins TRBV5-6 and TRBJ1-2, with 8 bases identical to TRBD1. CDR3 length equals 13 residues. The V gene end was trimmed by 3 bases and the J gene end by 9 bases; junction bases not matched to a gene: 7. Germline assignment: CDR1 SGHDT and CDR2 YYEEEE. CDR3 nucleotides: TGTGCCAGCAGCTCGACAGGGGTTTCTAGCTACACCTTC. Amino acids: CASSSTGVSSYTF. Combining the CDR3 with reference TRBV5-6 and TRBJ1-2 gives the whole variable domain DAGVTQSPTHLIKTRGQQVTLRCSPKSGHDTVSWYQQALGQGPQFIFQYYEEEERQRGNFPDRFSGHQFPNYSSELNVNALLLGDSALYLCASSSTGVSSYTFGSGTRLTVV.

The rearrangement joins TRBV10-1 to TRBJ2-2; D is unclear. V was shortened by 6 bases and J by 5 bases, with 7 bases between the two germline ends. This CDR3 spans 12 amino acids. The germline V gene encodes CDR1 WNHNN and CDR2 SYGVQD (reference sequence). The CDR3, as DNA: TGCGCCAGCAGAGCCCGGACCGGGGAGCTGTTTTTT. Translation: CASRARTGELFF.

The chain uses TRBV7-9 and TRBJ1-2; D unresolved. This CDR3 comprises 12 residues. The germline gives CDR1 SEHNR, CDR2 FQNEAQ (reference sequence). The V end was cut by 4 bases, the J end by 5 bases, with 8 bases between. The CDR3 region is CASSSGRYGYTF. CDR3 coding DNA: TGTGCCAGCAGCTCCGGGCGTTATGGCTACACCTTC.

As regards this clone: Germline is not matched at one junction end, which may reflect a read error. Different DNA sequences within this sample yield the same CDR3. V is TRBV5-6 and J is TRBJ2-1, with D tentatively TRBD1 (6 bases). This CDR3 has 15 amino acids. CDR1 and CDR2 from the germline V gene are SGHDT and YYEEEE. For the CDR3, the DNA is TGCGCCAGCAGCTTGGGACAAGGTTTCGAAGGTGAGCAGTTCTTC. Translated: CASSLGQGFEGEQFF. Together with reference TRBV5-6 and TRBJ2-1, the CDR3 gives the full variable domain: DAGVTQSPTHLIKTRGQQVTLRCSPKSGHDTVSWYQQALGQGPQFIFQYYEEEERQRGNFPDRFSGHQFPNYSSELNVNALLLGDSALYLCASSLGQGFEGEQFFGPGTRLTVL.

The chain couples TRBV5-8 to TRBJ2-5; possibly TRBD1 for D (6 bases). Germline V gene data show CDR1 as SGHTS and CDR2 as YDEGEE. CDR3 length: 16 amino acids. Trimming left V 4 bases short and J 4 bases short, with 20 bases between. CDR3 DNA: TGTGCCAGCAGCCGAACCTTGGGGGCTCGGGGAGAGACCCAGTACTTC. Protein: CASSRTLGARGETQYF. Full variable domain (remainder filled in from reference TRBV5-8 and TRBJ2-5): EAGVTQSPTHLIKTRGQQATLRCSPISGHTSVYWYQQALGLGLQFLLWYDEGEERNRGNFPPRFSGRQFPNYSSELNVNALELEDSALYLCASSRTLGARGETQYFGPGTRLLVL.

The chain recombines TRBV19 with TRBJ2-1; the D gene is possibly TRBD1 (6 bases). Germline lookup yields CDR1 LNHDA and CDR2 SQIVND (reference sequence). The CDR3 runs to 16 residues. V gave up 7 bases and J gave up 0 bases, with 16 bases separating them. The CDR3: CASTQGFGGSYNEQFF. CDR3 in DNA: TGTGCCAGTACTCAGGGGTTTGGGGGCTCCTACAATGAGCAGTTCTTC.

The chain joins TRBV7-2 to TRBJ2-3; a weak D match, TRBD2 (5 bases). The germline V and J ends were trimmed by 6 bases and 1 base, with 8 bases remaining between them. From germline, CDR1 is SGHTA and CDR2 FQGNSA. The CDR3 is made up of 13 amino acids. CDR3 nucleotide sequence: TGTGCCAGCAGGATTAGCGGCACAGATACGCAGTATTTT. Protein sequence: CASRISGTDTQYF.

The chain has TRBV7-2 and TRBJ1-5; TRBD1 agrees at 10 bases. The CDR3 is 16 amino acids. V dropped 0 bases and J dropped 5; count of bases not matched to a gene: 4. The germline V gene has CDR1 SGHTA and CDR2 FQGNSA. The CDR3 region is CASSLAGDRGDQPQHF. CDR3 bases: TGTGCCAGCAGCTTAGCAGGGGACAGGGGAGATCAGCCCCAGCATTTT.

CDR3 sequence (DNA): TGTGCCAGCAGTGCGGCAGGGTTCAGCCAGCCCCAGCATTTT. Protein sequence: CASSAAGFSQPQHF. The V call is TRBV25-1, the J call TRBJ1-5; D might be TRBD1 (5 bases). Germline V lookup: CDR1 MGHDK, CDR2 SYGVNS. This CDR3 region has 14 residues. V was clipped by 4 bases and J by 7 bases, with 14 bases between them.

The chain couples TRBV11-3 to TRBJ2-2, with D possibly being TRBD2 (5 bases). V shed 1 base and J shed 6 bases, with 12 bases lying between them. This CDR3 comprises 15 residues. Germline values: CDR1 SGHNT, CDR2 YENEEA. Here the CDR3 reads CASSLGGSGAGELFF. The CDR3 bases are TGTGCCAGCAGCTTAGGTGGGAGTGGAGCCGGGGAGCTGTTTTTT. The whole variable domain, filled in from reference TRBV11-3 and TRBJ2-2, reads EAGVVQSPRYKIIEKKQPVAFWCNPISGHNTLYWYLQNLGQGPELLIRYENEEAVDDSQLPKDRFSAERLKGVDSTLKIQPAELGDSAVYLCASSLGGSGAGELFFGEGSRLTVL.

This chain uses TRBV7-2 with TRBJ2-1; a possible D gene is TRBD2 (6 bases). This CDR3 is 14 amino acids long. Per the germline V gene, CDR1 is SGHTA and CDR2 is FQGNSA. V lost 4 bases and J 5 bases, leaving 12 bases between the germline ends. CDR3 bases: TGTGCCAGCAGCTCTTCCCGACTAGACAATGAGCAGTTCTTC. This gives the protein CASSSSRLDNEQFF.

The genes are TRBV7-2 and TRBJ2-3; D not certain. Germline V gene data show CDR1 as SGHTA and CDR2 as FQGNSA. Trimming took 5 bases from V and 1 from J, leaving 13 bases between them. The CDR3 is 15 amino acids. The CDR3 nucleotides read TGTGCCAGCAGCAAACTAAATCCGGGCACAGATACGCAGTATTTT. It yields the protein CASSKLNPGTDTQYF.

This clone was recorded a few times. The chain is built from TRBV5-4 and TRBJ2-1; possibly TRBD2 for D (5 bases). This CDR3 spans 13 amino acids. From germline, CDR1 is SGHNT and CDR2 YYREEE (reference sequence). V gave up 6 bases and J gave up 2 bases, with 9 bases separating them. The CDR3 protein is CASTADPYNEQFF. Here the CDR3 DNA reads TGTGCCAGCACAGCGGACCCCTACAATGAGCAGTTCTTC.

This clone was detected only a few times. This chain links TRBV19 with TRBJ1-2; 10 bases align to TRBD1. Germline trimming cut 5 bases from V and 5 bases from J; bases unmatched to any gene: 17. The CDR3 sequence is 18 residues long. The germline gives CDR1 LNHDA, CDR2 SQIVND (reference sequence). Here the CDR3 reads CASSYLPGQGIPTYGYTF. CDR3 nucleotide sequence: TGTGCCAGTAGTTACTTACCGGGACAGGGGATTCCCACTTATGGCTACACCTTC.

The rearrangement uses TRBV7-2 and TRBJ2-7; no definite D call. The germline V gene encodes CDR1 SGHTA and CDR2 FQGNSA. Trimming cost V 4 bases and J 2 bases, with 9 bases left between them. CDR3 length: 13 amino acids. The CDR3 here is CASSSRWAYEQYV. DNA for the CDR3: TGTGCCAGCAGCTCGAGGTGGGCCTACGAGCAGTACGTC.

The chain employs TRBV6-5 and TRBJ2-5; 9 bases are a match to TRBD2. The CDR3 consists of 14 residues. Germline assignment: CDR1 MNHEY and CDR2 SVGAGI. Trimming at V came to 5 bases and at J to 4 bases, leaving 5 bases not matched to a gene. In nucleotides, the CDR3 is TGTGCCAGCAGTCAAATAGCGGGAGCAGAGACCCAGTACTTC. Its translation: CASSQIAGAETQYF.

CDR3 in amino acids: CATSTGFSERGNTEAFF. As DNA, the CDR3 is TGTGCCACCAGCACTGGTTTTAGTGAGCGAGGGAACACTGAAGCTTTCTTT. V usage is TRBV15 and J usage is TRBJ1-1; no clear D gene. This CDR3 spans 17 amino acids. CDR1 is LNHNV and CDR2 is YYDKDF in the germline V gene (reference sequence). The V and J ends lost 4 bases and 1 base respectively, with 19 bases between them.